Sequencing of this T cell receptor (beta chain) was carried out in a study of regulatory T cells in long-lasting Graves disease (dated by TCRdb to 2020 to 2023). A note on the overall study: Newly diagnosed Graves' disease patients had taken antithyroid drugs for less than 3 months. Patients with persistent Graves' disease were compared with patients with newly diagnosed Graves' disease using TCR sequencing and RNA sequencing of peripheral blood. The study was conducted in China and was registered as a clinical trial. A total of around 35 samples underwent TCR sequencing, from roughly 13 patients with persistent Graves' disease and 20 patients with newly diagnosed Graves' disease.

The paper as a whole reports these results and caveats: Sequencing and analysis were limited to the TCR beta chain. The authors acknowledged the small sample size as a limitation that may reduce accuracy. More public clonotypes were shared among persistent patients (roughly 3,000) than among newly diagnosed patients (over 900). Preferential use of TRBV28, TRBJ1-2 and TRBJ2-5 was observed in persistent disease, whereas TRBV20-1 and TRBJ2-1 were favored in newly diagnosed disease. Only peripheral blood was studied, because thyroid tissue, the primary lesion, was inaccessible. Compared with newly diagnosed patients, patients with persistent Graves' disease had lower TCR Shannon entropy and fewer highly expanded clones, which suggests clonal expansion.

This clonotype was recorded many times. The specificity of this receptor is unknown. No base qualities exist here, and no much larger clone lies one base off it. The germline ends are 17 bases apart after V is trimmed by 4 bases and J by 8 bases. The CDR3 starts with the cysteine, ends with the phenylalanine, and has 14 residues. Only the CDR3 DNA stays, 42 bases, in frame from base 1. The germline V gene encodes CDR1 MNHEY and CDR2 SMNVEV (reference sequence). The meaning of the sample's time point label: newly diagnosed GD, antithyroid drugs for less than 3 months. RNA was extracted from PBMCs in TRIzol for both TCR sequencing and RNA sequencing. The diagnosis of Graves' disease followed American Thyroid Association guidelines. Recruitment of patients was carried out at an endocrinology department in Xi'an, China. From each patient, about 9.7 milliliters of peripheral blood was collected into an EDTA anticoagulant tube. Ficoll Paque Plus density gradient separation was used to isolate PBMCs, and no further T cell sorting was done. An Agilent 2100 Bioanalyzer and agarose gel were used to check RNA quality, and a NanoDrop 2000 was used to measure RNA concentration.

To prepare the library, multiplex PCR was applied. These reads were obtained on an Illumina HiSeq 4000. CDR3 regions were amplified by Arm-PCR with iRepertoire HTBI primers to construct TCR beta libraries. Before sequencing, the PCR products underwent gel purification. The original methods were these. A total of some 65 TRBV and more than twelve TRBJ segments were identified across samples and were used for gene usage analysis of CDR3 amino acid clonotypes. Filtered high-quality paired reads were merged into contigs using COPE and FqMerger. BLAST was used to align contigs to the IMGT TRBV, TRBD and TRBJ reference genes, and CDR3 was defined following IMGT. Highly expanded clones were defined as clonotypes with a frequency above 0.1%. Shannon entropy was used to measure repertoire diversity, and the Gini coefficient was used to measure V-J evenness. Clonotypes shared by more than one individual were considered public. TCRdb handled the public reads itself, with Q25 trimming in fastp and clone calling in MiXCR, and kept productive beta chains. Rows with a matching CDR3 protein are joined into one entry that keeps the most common DNA and genes. These V and J calls derive from TCRdb rather than the authors' analysis. This sample lists roughly 350,000 distinct CDR3 sequences; roughly 15% were detected once. Of the sample, around 20% is held by the ten largest clones.

These records were also assigned to another study, of T cells in Graves' hyperthyroidism and ophthalmopathy. From that second study: Stable Graves' hyperthyroidism was defined as the absence of progression to ophthalmopathy over 18 months of follow-up. The hyperthyroidism patients were between 18 and 65 years old and newly diagnosed, with a disease duration of less than 2 months. Exclusion was applied to patients with uncontrolled infections, other autoimmune diseases, pregnancy or lactation. Clinical symptoms, serum thyroxine and TRAb, thyroid ultrasound, and orbital computed tomography formed the basis for the diagnoses. The TCR CDR3 was subjected to a first round of RT-PCR using the HTBI primer set and the Qiagen OneStep RT-PCR kit. Most expanded thyroid clonotypes (frequency above 0.001) were also found in blood, which suggests that blood repertoires may mirror thyroid immune responses. A model built on a 13 V-J signature distinguished ophthalmopathy from stable hyperthyroidism, reaching around 87% sensitivity and 81.08% specificity in cross-validation and 80%/75% in testing. In validation, progression to ophthalmopathy was predicted by the model with 70.59% sensitivity and roughly 72% specificity, a median of 6.5 months before onset. A discovery cohort of roughly 100 patients, roughly 45 with Graves' ophthalmopathy and about 60 with stable Graves' hyperthyroidism, was used to find distinguishing TCR V-J signatures. An independent validation cohort of under 20 hyperthyroidism patients and roughly 16 patients who later progressed to ophthalmopathy tested prospective prediction of ophthalmopathy. The 100 discovery patients were randomly divided into training and test sets at a 7:3 ratio. In addition, the study compared T-cell repertoires in thyroid tissue and in blood from six Graves' hyperthyroidism patients. After blood sampling, hyperthyroidism patients were treated with methimazole at a starting dose of 30 mg daily, and ophthalmopathy patients were treated with high-dose intravenous methylprednisolone. The libraries were constructed in a second round of multiplex PCR and then size-selected and purified. Paired-end sequencing of the libraries was performed with 100 bp reads on an Illumina HiSeq2000. SOAPnuke was used to process the raw data, removing reads that contained adapters or uncalled bases, had a mean Phred below 15, or lacked an exact match to the constant primer or identifier. COPE v1.2.5 was used to merge the high-quality paired reads, and each unique nucleotide sequence was defined as a clonotype. MiTCR v1.1 was used to align clonotypes to the IMGT TRBV, TRBD and TRBJ reference segments. Analysis was restricted to V-J combinations with a frequency above 0.0001, which covered roughly 99% of repertoires. A TCS score was defined as the ratio of F50 (clonal expansion) to E x V (chaos), with BLOSUM62-based TCRdist applied between CDR3 peptides within each V-J. Welch's t-statistics and random forest reduced 450 to 600 V-J features to roughly 13, which were used in a naive Bayes classifier (R e1071). Sample size was not statistically predetermined, and blinding of investigators to group allocation was not performed. The paper reports TCR Vbeta CDR3 sequencing of fewer than 150 peripheral blood samples: 43 ophthalmopathy, under 80 hyperthyroidism and approximately 17 progressor patients.

This TCR was sampled from a woman between 18 and 30 years old with Graves disease. Donor details come from another sample of the same person, matched by shared clones. This material consisted of peripheral blood mononuclear cells (PBMCs), taken at new diagnosis, from a patient treated with antithyroid drugs. The chain is encoded by TRBV27 joined to TRBJ1-2; TRBD1 is perhaps the D gene, given 6 matching bases. The sequenced DNA: TGTGCCAGCAGTTCAGGGGCCCCCCCGACGGGCTACACCTTC. Translated, it gives CASSSGAPPTGYTF.